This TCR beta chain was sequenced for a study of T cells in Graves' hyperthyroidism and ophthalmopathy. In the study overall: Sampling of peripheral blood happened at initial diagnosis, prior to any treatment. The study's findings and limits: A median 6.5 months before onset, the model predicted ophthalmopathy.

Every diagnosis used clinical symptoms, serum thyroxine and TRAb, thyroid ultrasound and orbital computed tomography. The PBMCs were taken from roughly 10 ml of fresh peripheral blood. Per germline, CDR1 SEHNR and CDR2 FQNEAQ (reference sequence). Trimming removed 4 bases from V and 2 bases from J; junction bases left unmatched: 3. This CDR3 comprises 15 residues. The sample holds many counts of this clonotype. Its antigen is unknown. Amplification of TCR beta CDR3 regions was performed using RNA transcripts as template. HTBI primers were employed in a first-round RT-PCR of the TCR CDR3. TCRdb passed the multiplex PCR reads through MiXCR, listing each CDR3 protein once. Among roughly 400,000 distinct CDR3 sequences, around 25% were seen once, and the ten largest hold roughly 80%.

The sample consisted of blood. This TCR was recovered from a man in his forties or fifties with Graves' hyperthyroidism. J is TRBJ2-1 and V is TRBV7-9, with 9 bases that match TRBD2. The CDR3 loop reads CASSSSGETYNEQFF. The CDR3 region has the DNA TGTGCCAGCAGCTCTAGCGGGGAGACCTACAATGAGCAGTTCTTC.